This T cell receptor (beta chain) was recorded in a study of Ad26.COV2.S vaccination and SARS-CoV-2 variants (dated by TCRdb to the early 2020s). For the wider study: Vaccine-arm donors came from COV1001, a multicentre, randomized, double-blind, placebo-controlled phase I-IIa trial of Ad26.COV2.S in healthy adults. Ad26.COV2.S was administered intramuscularly at a dose of 5x10^10 or 1x10^11 viral particles, either as one shot or as two shots given 56 days apart. TCRbeta repertoire sequencing served as the tool for gauging how specific and how broad the SARS-CoV-2-reactive T cell receptors were following Ad26.COV2.S vaccination. A total of some 30 samples were included in the TCR-sequenced set, comprising around 19 Ad26.COV2.S vaccine recipients, 5 placebo recipients and 8 SARS-CoV-2 convalescent individuals. Trial participants were randomized into five groups of five: low-dose or high-dose Ad26.COV2.S given once or twice, or placebo on both occasions. Throughout the experiments and outcome assessment, investigators stayed blinded to trial group allocation.

Interpreted using the paper, the treatment or condition label stands for: 19 received Ad26.COV2.S at low or high dose, single or two shots; 5 received placebo; per-sample allocation not given. Repertoires of vaccine and placebo recipients were sequenced from samples taken on day 63 after the first injection. Between 29 July and 7 August 2020, Cohort 1b enrolled about two dozen adults aged 18-55 years at one site in Boston, USA. Ad26.COV2.S was a replication-incompetent adenovirus type 26 vector expressing a prefusion-stabilized SARS-CoV-2 spike protein from the original Wuhan strain. Its CDR3 holds 14 amino acids, cysteine through phenylalanine. Solely the CDR3 DNA is kept, with 42 bases framed from the first base. Trimming removed 0 bases from V and 8 bases from J, leaving 11 bases between the germline ends. The germline V gene gives CDR1 as KGHSH and CDR2 as LQKENI. Note on this clone: Its antigen specificity is not known. The record has no base qualities; no much larger clone is one base away.

The research as a whole found: According to the authors, total T cell responses may have been underestimated by the TCR breadth and depth analyses. Compared with placebo recipients, Ad26.COV2.S recipients showed higher spike-specific TCR breadth (P = 0.0014). Substantial breadth of spike-specific CD8+ and CD4+ T cell responses was reported after vaccination. Non-spike TCR breadth was comparable between vaccine and placebo recipients, consistent with the vaccine containing only spike. Comparing responses between vaccine doses or regimens was not something the study was powered to do.

TCRbeta CDR3 regions were sequenced with the immunoSEQ Assay. After extraction, genomic DNA underwent amplification by bias-controlled multiplex PCR, followed by high-throughput sequencing. As for the original processing: To quantify the absolute abundance of every unique TCRbeta CDR3 region, sequences were collapsed and filtered. T cell fraction was estimated by normalizing TCRbeta template counts to usable DNA, which was measured by amplifying reference genes present in all nucleated cells. Repertoire TCRs were annotated as SARS-CoV-2-specific when V gene, CDR3 amino acid sequence and J gene were exactly matched to a known reactive TCR set. The reference SARS-CoV-2 TCR set was derived from MIRA and filtered for enrichment in COVID-19-positive ImmuneCODE repertoires, a step that removed public or cross-reactive TCRs. Using the MIRA antigens, annotated TCRs were further analysed by specific ORF or by position within an ORF. Breadth was defined as the number of annotated unique rearrangements divided by the total number of unique productive rearrangements, and depth was defined as the summed frequency of the annotated unique rearrangements. Two-sided Wilcoxon rank-sum tests were applied when comparing TCR breadth between groups. TCRdb stores this immuneACCESS table with in-frame sequences only. Part of the clones is absent; in the studies checked, under half of the shortfall reflects unresolved V genes, and no reason is known for the rest. V and J calls and clone size are given by that table; D and trimming were obtained from the DNA. The sample includes about 350,000 clones, with 75% to 90% observed a single time. Jointly, the top ten make up 5% of the sample.

The sequenced sample was peripheral blood, obtained in a trial of Ad26.COV2.S vaccine versus placebo. The sequence links TRBV18 to TRBJ1-3, and TRBD1 may be the D gene, going by 6 matching bases. The receptor was isolated from a person aged 18-60 years who received the Ad26.COV2.S COVID-19 vaccine or a placebo. For the CDR3, the sequence is CASSPPVRGDTIYF. DNA sequence: TGTGCCAGCTCACCACCGGTCAGGGGTGACACCATATATTTT.